The clone carrying this T cell receptor (beta chain) was recorded many times. Its antigen remains unidentified. The source of the sample is a study of T cells after yellow fever vaccination. Findings and limits, study-wide: FACS-sorted repertoires could harbor abundant contaminating bulk-population clonotypes. Clones that expanded after primary vaccination mostly reappeared after the booster (96% CD4, around 87% CD8).

TCRdb reanalysed the 5' RACE reads using MiXCR and keeps one entry per CDR3 protein. The sample records 200,000 to 300,000 distinct CDR3 sequences, approximately 3.8% being singletons. CDR1 SGHVS and CDR2 FNYEAQ come from the germline V gene. Trimming took off 5 bases at V and 4 bases at J, with 11 bases between the two ends. This CDR3 spans 13 amino acids. The sequencing used PBMCs, collected 15 days after the yellow fever booster vaccination. This clonotype originated in a man between 18 and 35 years old who received the YFV17D yellow fever vaccine. This chain uses TRBV7-6 with TRBJ1-1; weak D call: TRBD1 (6 bases). The CDR3 nucleotides are TGTGCCAGCAGCCCCACAGGGTCCACTGAAGCTTTCTTT. This sequence encodes CASSPTGSTEAFF. Complete variable domain (other parts from reference TRBV7-6 and TRBJ1-1): GAGVSQSPRYKVTKRGQDVALRCDPISGHVSLYWYRQALGQGPEFLTYFNYEAQQDKSGLPNDRFSAERPEGSISTLTIQRTEQRDSAMYRCASSPTGSTEAFFGQGTRLTVV.